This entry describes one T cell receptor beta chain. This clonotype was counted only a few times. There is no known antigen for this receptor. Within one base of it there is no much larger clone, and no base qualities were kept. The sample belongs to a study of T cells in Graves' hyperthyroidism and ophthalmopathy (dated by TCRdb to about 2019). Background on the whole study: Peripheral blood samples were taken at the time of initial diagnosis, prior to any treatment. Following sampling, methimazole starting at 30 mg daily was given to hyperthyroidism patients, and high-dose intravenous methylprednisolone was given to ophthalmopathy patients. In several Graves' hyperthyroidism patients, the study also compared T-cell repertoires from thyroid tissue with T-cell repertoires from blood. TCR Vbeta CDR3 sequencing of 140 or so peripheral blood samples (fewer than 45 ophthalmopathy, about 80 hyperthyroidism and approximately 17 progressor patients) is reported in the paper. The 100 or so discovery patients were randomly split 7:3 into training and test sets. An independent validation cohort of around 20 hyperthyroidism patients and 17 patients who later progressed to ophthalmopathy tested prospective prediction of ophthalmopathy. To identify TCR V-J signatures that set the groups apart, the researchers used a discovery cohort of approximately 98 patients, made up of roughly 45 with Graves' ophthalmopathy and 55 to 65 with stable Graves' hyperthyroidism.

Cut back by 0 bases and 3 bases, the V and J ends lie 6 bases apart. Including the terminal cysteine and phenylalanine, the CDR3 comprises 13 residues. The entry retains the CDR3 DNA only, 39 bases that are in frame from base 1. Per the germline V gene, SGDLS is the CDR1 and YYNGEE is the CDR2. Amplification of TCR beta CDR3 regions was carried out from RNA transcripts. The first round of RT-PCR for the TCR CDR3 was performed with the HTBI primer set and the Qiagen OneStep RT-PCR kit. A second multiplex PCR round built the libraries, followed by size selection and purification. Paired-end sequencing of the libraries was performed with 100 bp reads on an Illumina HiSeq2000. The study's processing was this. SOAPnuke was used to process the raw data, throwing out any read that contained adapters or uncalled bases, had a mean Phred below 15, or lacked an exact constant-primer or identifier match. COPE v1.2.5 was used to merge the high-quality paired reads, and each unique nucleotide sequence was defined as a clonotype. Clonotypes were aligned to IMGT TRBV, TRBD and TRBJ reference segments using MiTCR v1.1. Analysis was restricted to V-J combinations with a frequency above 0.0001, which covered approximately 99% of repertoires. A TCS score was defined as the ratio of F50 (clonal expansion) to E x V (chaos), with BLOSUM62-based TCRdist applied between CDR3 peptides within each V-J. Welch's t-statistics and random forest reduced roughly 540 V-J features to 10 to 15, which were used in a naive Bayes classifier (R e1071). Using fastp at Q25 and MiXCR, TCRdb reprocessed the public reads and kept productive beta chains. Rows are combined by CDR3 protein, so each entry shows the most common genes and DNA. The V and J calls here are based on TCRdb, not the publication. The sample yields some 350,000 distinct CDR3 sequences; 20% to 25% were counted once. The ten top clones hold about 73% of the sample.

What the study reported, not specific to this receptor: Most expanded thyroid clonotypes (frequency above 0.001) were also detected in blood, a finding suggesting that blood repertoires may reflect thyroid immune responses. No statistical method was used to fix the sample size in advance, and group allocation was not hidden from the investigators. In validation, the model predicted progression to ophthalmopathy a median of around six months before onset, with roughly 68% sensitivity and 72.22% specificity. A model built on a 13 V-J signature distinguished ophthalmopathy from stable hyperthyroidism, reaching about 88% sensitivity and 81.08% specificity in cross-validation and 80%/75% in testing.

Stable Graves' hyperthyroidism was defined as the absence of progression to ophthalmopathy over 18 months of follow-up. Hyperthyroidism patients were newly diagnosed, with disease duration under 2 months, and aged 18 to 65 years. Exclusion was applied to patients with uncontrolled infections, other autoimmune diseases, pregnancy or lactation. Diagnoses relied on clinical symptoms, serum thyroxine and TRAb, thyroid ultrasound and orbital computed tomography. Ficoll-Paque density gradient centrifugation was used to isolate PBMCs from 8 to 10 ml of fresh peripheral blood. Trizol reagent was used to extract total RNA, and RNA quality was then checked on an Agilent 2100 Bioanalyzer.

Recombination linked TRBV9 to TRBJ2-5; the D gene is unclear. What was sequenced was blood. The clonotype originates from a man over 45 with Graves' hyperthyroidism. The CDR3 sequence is CASSVDSKETQYF. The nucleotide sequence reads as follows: TGTGCCAGCAGCGTAGACAGTAAAGAGACCCAGTACTTC.